This T cell receptor beta chain was captured in a study of T cell responses to AZD1222 COVID-19 vaccine. General study findings and limits: Donors were largely white British and mainly female; clonal diversity was possibly underestimated. Baseline serostatus was positive in only a handful of AZD1222 recipients. Two doses of AZD1222 preceded a rise in Spike-specific TCR breadth and depth. Repertoire samples came only from after the peak T cell response.

Assay used: immunoSEQ multiplex PCR; TCRdb lists only in-frame clones, some missing. The profile shows roughly 180,000 clones, 75% to 95% of them singletons. Regarding this clone: Its antigen is unidentified. The junction does not match germline at one end; this may be a read error.

The CDR3 is made up of 15 amino acids. CDR1 is SSHAT and CDR2 is FNYEAQ in the germline V gene (reference sequence). Sample: peripheral blood, taken on day 0 of AZD1222 vaccination. This sequence originates from an adult in good health. The chain recombines TRBV7-7 with TRBJ2-5, with TRBD2 matching over 14 bases. The CDR3 protein is CASSLGLAGGETQYF. CDR3 in DNA: TGTGCTAGCAGCTTAGGACTAGCGGGGGGAGAGACCCAGTACTTC.